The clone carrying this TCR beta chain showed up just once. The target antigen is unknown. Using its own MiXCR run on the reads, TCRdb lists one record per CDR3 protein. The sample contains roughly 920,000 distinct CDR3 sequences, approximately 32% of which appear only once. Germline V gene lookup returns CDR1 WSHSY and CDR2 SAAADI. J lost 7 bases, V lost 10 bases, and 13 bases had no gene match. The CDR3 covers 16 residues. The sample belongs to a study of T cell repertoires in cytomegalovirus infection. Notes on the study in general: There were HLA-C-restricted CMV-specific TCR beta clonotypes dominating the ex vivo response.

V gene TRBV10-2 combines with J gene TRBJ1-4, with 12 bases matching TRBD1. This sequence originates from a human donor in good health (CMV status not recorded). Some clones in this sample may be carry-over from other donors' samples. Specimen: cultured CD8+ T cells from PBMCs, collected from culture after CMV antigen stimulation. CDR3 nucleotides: TGCGCCACCCTACGGGACAGGGGGCTTCCTTTTGAAAAACTGTTTTTT. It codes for CATLRDRGLPFEKLFF.